This T cell receptor (beta chain) appears in the sequencing data of a study of technical replicates of blood from four donors. CDR1 and CDR2 from the germline V gene are SGHTA and FQGTGA. The CDR3 contains 14 residues. Trimming took off 5 bases at V and 9 bases at J, with 14 bases between the two ends. Repertoires were generated with immunoSEQ multiplex PCR, while TCRdb's copy carries only in-frame clones and drops some. Of tens of thousands of clones listed, 95% to 98% are singletons. V gene TRBV7-3 combines with J gene TRBJ1-6; D is possibly TRBD1 (6 bases). The sequence came from a human donor in good health. The sequencing sample was made of T cells isolated from PBMCs. CDR3 in amino acids: CASSAGQIGSPLHF. The CDR3 nucleotides read TGTGCCAGCAGCGCCGGACAGATTGGTTCACCCCTCCACTTT. The variable domain in full, with the rest retrieved from reference TRBV7-3 and TRBJ1-6, is GAGVSQTPSNKVTEKGKYVELRCDPISGHTALYWYRQSLGQGPEFLIYFQGTGAADDSGLPNDRFFAVRPEGSVSTLKIQRTERGDSAVYLCASSAGQIGSPLHFGNGTRLTVT.